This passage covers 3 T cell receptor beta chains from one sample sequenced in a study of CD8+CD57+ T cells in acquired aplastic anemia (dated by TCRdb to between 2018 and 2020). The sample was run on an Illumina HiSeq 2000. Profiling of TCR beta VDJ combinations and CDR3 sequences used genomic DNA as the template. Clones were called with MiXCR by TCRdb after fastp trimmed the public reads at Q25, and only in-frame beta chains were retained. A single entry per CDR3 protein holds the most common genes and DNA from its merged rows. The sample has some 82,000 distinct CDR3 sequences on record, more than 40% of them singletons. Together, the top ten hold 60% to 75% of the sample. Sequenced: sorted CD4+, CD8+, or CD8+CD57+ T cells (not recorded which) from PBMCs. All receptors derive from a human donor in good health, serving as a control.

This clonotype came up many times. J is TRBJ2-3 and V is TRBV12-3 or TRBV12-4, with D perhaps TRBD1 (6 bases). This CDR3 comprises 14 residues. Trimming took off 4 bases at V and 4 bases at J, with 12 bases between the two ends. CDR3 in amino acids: CASSWQGWADTQYF. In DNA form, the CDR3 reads TGTGCCAGCAGTTGGCAGGGGTGGGCAGATACGCAGTATTTT.

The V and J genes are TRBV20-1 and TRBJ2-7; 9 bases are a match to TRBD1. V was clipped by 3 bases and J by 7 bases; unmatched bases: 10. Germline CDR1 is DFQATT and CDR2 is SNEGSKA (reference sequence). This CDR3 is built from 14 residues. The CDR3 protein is CSASGPQGAREQYF. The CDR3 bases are TGCAGTGCTAGTGGGCCACAGGGGGCGCGGGAGCAGTACTTC.

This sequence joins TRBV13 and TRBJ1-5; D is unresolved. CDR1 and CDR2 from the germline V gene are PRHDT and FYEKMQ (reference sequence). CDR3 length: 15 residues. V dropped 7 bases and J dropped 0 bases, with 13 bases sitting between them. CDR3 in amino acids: CASTYAENSNQPQHF. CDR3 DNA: TGTGCCAGCACCTACGCTGAAAATAGCAATCAGCCCCAGCATTTT. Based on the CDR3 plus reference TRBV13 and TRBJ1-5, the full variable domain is AAGVIQSPRHLIKEKRETATLKCYPIPRHDTVYWYQQGPGQDPQFLISFYEKMQSDKGSIPDRFSAQQFSDYHSELNMSSLELGDSALYFCASTYAENSNQPQHFGDGTRLSIL.